This T cell receptor beta chain was sequenced for a study of technical replicates of blood from a few donors. Germline V gene lookup returns CDR1 MGHRA and CDR2 YSYEKL. V shed 1 base and J shed 3 bases, with 6 bases lying between them. The length of the CDR3 is 14 residues. TCRdb keeps only in-frame clones here, not all; method: immunoSEQ multiplex PCR. In the table there are 40,000 to 60,000 clones, around 84% of which are singletons. This clonotype was sampled from a human donor in good health. Some clones in this sample may be carry-over from other donors' samples. Sequencing was carried out using PBMCs. V is TRBV4-1 and J is TRBJ1-4; no definite D call. The CDR3 here is CASSQVAANEKLFF. The CDR3 DNA reads TGCGCCAGCAGCCAAGTGGCCGCTAATGAAAAACTGTTTTTT.